A selection of T cell receptor beta chains follows, all from one sample in a study of PD-1 blockade in classical Hodgkin lymphoma. Clones were sequenced by immunoSEQ multiplex PCR, and TCRdb holds only the in-frame ones, with some missing. The table has tens of thousands of clones, around 90% seen once. The specimen comprised peripheral blood mononuclear cells (PBMCs), sampled at baseline. These receptor sequences come from a human donor with classical Hodgkin lymphoma. Both conserved end residues are part of each CDR3. D genes are given only for firm matches. Clone size is shown for a subset of rows, as once, few, many or a class of expanded clone.

D: NA
size: NA
J: TRBJ2-2
V: TRBV2
CDR3: CASRGQPTNTGELFF
DNA: TGTGCCAGCAGAGGACAGCCAACGAACACCGGGGAGCTGTTTTTT

D: NA
size: NA
J: TRBJ2-7
V: TRBV7-9
CDR3: CASSTTSGVYEQYF
DNA: TGTGCCAGCAGCACCACGAGTGGGGTCTACGAGCAGTACTTC

D: NA
size: NA
J: TRBJ2-5
V: TRBV11-2
CDR3: CASSLFTVRETQYF
DNA: TGTGCCAGCAGCTTATTCACGGTCCGAGAGACCCAGTACTTC

D: TRBD2
size: NA
J: TRBJ2-1
V: TRBV29-1
CDR3: CSVGGTSGSMHEQFF
DNA: TGCAGCGTGGGGGGGACTAGCGGGAGTATGCATGAGCAGTTCTTC

D: TRBD1
size: few
J: TRBJ2-7
V: TRBV28
CDR3: CASRRGGRGSYEQYF
DNA: TGTGCCAGCAGGAGAGGGGGCCGCGGCTCCTACGAGCAGTACTTC

D: TRBD2
size: NA
J: TRBJ2-2
V: TRBV28
CDR3: CASLTGGPVTGELFF
DNA: TGTGCCAGCTTAACGGGAGGGCCGGTCACCGGGGAGCTGTTTTTT

D: NA
size: NA
J: TRBJ1-3
V: TRBV5-5
CDR3: CASSLRSSGNTIYF
DNA: TGTGCCAGCAGCTTACGGAGCTCTGGAAACACCATATATTTT

D: NA
size: NA
J: TRBJ2-4
V: TRBV4-1
CDR3: CASRGVAKNIQYF
DNA: TGCGCCAGCAGGGGGGTAGCCAAAAACATTCAGTACTTC

D: NA
size: NA
J: TRBJ2-6
V: TRBV27
CDR3: CASSQDGFSGANVLTF
DNA: TGTGCCAGCAGTCAGGACGGATTCTCTGGGGCCAACGTCCTGACTTTC

D: TRBD2
size: NA
J: TRBJ2-5
V: TRBV7-2
CDR3: CASSLALRGETQYF
DNA: TGTGCCAGCAGCTTAGCGCTGCGGGGGGAGACCCAGTACTTC

D: NA
size: NA
J: TRBJ2-3
V: TRBV27
CDR3: CASSLSGGADTQYF
DNA: TGTGCCAGCAGTTTATCGGGGGGCGCGGATACGCAGTATTTT

D: NA
size: NA
J: TRBJ1-2
V: TRBV28
CDR3: CALCGEDSRNANYGYTF
DNA: TGTGCCTTATGTGGTGAGGACTCCAGAAATGCTAACTATGGCTACACCTTC

D: NA
size: NA
J: TRBJ2-7
V: TRBV7-2
CDR3: CASSDGTGVSYEQYF
DNA: TGTGCCAGCAGCGACGGGACTGGGGTTTCCTACGAGCAGTACTTC

D: NA
size: NA
J: TRBJ2-5
V: TRBV13
CDR3: CASSSGERETQYF
DNA: TGTGCCAGCAGCTCGGGGGAACGAGAGACCCAGTACTTC

D: NA
size: NA
J: TRBJ1-2
V: TRBV6-1
CDR3: CASSEGGDPGSDGYTF
DNA: TGTGCCAGCAGTGAAGGCGGGGACCCGGGAAGCGATGGCTACACCTTC

D: TRBD1
size: NA
J: TRBJ1-5
V: TRBV19
CDR3: CASSTGTAYSNQPQHF
DNA: TGTGCCAGTAGTACGGGGACAGCTTATAGCAATCAGCCCCAGCATTTT

D: TRBD2
size: once
J: TRBJ2-2
V: TRBV19
CDR3: CASNRWEGYTGELFF
DNA: TGTGCCAGTAATCGGTGGGAGGGATACACCGGGGAGCTGTTTTTT

D: NA
size: NA
J: TRBJ2-7
V: TRBV28
CDR3: CASSSPGGGENLYEQYF
DNA: TGTGCCAGCAGTTCTCCAGGTGGCGGAGAAAACTTGTACGAGCAGTACTTC

D: NA
size: once
J: TRBJ2-1
V: TRBV10-1
CDR3: CASKHSLAYNEQFF
DNA: TGCGCCAGCAAACACAGCCTGGCTTACAATGAGCAGTTCTTC

D: TRBD2
size: NA
J: TRBJ2-3
V: TRBV30
CDR3: CAWSAGTTTDTQYF
DNA: TGTGCCTGGAGTGCTGGGACTACCACAGATACGCAGTATTTT

D: NA
size: few
J: TRBJ1-1
V: TRBV19
CDR3: CASSMGRVDQVF
DNA: TGTGCCAGTAGTATGGGGAGGGTGGACCAAGTCTTT

D: NA
size: NA
J: TRBJ2-3
V: TRBV15
CDR3: CATSNLGTDTQYF
DNA: TGTGCCACCAGCAATCTAGGGACAGATACGCAGTATTTT

D: TRBD1
size: few
J: TRBJ1-1
V: TRBV30
CDR3: CAWSSLQGRTEAFF
DNA: TGTGCCTGGAGTTCGCTACAGGGGAGGACTGAAGCTTTCTTT

D: NA
size: NA
J: TRBJ1-2
V: TRBV4-2
CDR3: CASTPNTPGTGSYGYTF
DNA: TGTGCCAGCACCCCTAACACGCCGGGAACAGGTAGTTATGGCTACACCTTC

D: NA
size: NA
J: TRBJ2-2
V: TRBV5-6
CDR3: CASSSTGPLSRELFF
DNA: TGTGCCAGCAGCTCTACCGGGCCCCTCAGTCGGGAGCTGTTTTTT

D: NA
size: NA
J: TRBJ2-3
V: TRBV28
CDR3: CASSFRFTWQYF
DNA: TGTGCCAGCAGTTTTCGATTTACTTGGCAGTATTTT

D: TRBD1
size: NA
J: TRBJ1-2
V: TRBV6-4
CDR3: CASSAARGYGYTF
DNA: TGTGCCAGCAGTGCCGCCAGGGGGTATGGCTACACCTTC

D: TRBD1
size: NA
J: TRBJ1-2
V: TRBV6-6
CDR3: CASIRTGNYGYTF
DNA: TGTGCCAGCATCAGGACAGGGAACTATGGCTACACCTTC

D: NA
size: NA
J: TRBJ1-4
V: TRBV25-1
CDR3: CASSRYPARELFF
DNA: TGTGCCAGCAGTCGATATCCGGCGAGGGAACTGTTTTTT

D: TRBD1
size: NA
J: TRBJ2-5
V: TRBV19
CDR3: CASSIGRDRGPETQYF
DNA: TGTGCCAGTAGTATAGGTAGGGACAGGGGGCCCGAGACCCAGTACTTC